This T cell receptor beta chain was sequenced for a study of T cells in narcolepsy. On the study more broadly: Enrolled donors included narcolepsy type 1 or type 2 patients and healthy controls.

This CDR3 contains 15 residues. Trimming shortened V by 1 base and J by 1 base, and 9 bases separated the two germline ends. Germline values: CDR1 PRHDT, CDR2 FYEKMQ (reference sequence). TCRdb keeps only in-frame clones here, not all; method: immunoSEQ multiplex PCR. Among tens of thousands of clones listed, just under 85% were seen once. About this clone: What it recognizes is unknown.

Whole-study results and caveats: Blood of same and different patients, but not healthy controls, reportedly held recurring autoreactive clonotypes. Some memory CD4+ repertoires had no autoreactive clone sequences.

The TCR sequence derives from a human donor with narcolepsy. The gene calls are TRBV13 and TRBJ2-3, with a weak D call TRBD2 (6 bases). Sequencing was done on a sample of CD45RA- memory CD4+ T cells from PBMCs. The CDR3 DNA is TGTGCCAGCAGCTTAGAGGCTAGCGGCACAGATACGCAGTATTTT. It translates to CASSLEASGTDTQYF.